This is a list of T cell receptor beta chains from one sample in a study of T cell responses to AZD1222 COVID-19 vaccine. Profiling relied on immunoSEQ multiplex PCR, and the TCRdb table lists in-frame clones only, not all of them. The table has about 120,000 clones, just under 95% seen once. The sequenced sample was peripheral blood, obtained on day 0 of AZD1222 vaccination. The receptors shown here come from an adult in good health. CDR3s include the opening cysteine and the closing phenylalanine or tryptophan. A D gene is named only where the DNA matches it firmly. Clone size appears in some rows only: once, few, many, or a class for an expanded clone.

v_gene: TRBV5-1
len: 14
j_gene: TRBJ2-3
d_gene: TRBD1
abundance: .
CDR3nt: TGCGCCAGCAGCCAGGGACAGGTCACAGATACGCAGTATTTT
CDR3aa: CASSQGQVTDTQYF

v_gene: TRBV28
len: 13
j_gene: TRBJ1-5
d_gene: .
abundance: .
CDR3nt: TGTGCCACCCTGAGGAGGTTAGTTCAGCCCCAGCATTTT
CDR3aa: CATLRRLVQPQHF

v_gene: TRBV12-3/TRBV12-4
len: 13
j_gene: TRBJ2-7
d_gene: TRBD1
abundance: .
CDR3nt: TGTGCCAGCAAATCAGGGGGCGGGTACGAGCAGTACTTC
CDR3aa: CASKSGGGYEQYF

v_gene: TRBV28
len: 15
j_gene: TRBJ1-2
d_gene: TRBD1
abundance: .
CDR3nt: TGTGCCAGCAGACAGGGGACCCAACTGAACTATGGCTACACCTTC
CDR3aa: CASRQGTQLNYGYTF

v_gene: TRBV30
len: 20
j_gene: TRBJ2-6
d_gene: TRBD2
abundance: .
CDR3nt: TGTGCCTGGAGTATGCCGGGACTAGCGGCTGTCCTCTCTGGGGCCAACGTCCTGACTTTC
CDR3aa: CAWSMPGLAAVLSGANVLTF

v_gene: TRBV19
len: 15
j_gene: TRBJ1-5
d_gene: .
abundance: .
CDR3nt: TGTGCCAGTAGCTGGAAGAGTCGAGGCAATCAGCCCCAGCATTTT
CDR3aa: CASSWKSRGNQPQHF

v_gene: TRBV6-1
len: 15
j_gene: TRBJ1-1
d_gene: .
abundance: once
CDR3nt: TGTGCCAGCAGTGAACCTGGGACGGTGAACACTGAAGCTTTCTTT
CDR3aa: CASSEPGTVNTEAFF

v_gene: TRBV9
len: 13
j_gene: TRBJ1-1
d_gene: .
abundance: .
CDR3nt: TGTGCCAGCAGCGTGGGGGGGTTCACTGAAGCTTTCTTT
CDR3aa: CASSVGGFTEAFF

v_gene: TRBV21-1
len: 14
j_gene: TRBJ2-7
d_gene: .
abundance: .
CDR3nt: TGTGCCAGCAGCAAGACATATATCTACTACGAGCAGTACTTC
CDR3aa: CASSKTYIYYEQYF

v_gene: TRBV19
len: 14
j_gene: TRBJ1-4
d_gene: .
abundance: .
CDR3nt: TGTGCCAGCGCCGATTACGGGGCTAATGAAAAACTGTTTTTT
CDR3aa: CASADYGANEKLFF

v_gene: TRBV30
len: 15
j_gene: TRBJ1-1
d_gene: .
abundance: .
CDR3nt: TGTGCCTGGAGCCGAAACCGTGGGGTAGGGACTGAAGCTTTCTTT
CDR3aa: CAWSRNRGVGTEAFF

v_gene: TRBV30
len: 13
j_gene: TRBJ1-6
d_gene: .
abundance: .
CDR3nt: TGTGCCTGGAGCCCCATCCTATCGGGACCCCTCCACTTT
CDR3aa: CAWSPILSGPLHF

v_gene: TRBV5-6
len: 13
j_gene: TRBJ2-1
d_gene: TRBD1
abundance: .
CDR3nt: TGTGCCAGCAGCTTAACAGGGGGCAATGAGCAGTTCTTC
CDR3aa: CASSLTGGNEQFF

v_gene: TRBV7-2
len: 16
j_gene: TRBJ2-3
d_gene: .
abundance: .
CDR3nt: TGTGCCAGCAGTTCAGGAGGACACTGGGCCCCAGATACGCAGTATTTT
CDR3aa: CASSSGGHWAPDTQYF

v_gene: TRBV10-3
len: 17
j_gene: TRBJ1-5
d_gene: TRBD1
abundance: once
CDR3nt: TGTGCCCCCCCCCGGGACAGGGATCTATATAGCAATCAGCCCCAGCATTTT
CDR3aa: CAPPRDRDLYSNQPQHF

v_gene: TRBV28
len: 12
j_gene: TRBJ1-2
d_gene: .
abundance: .
CDR3nt: TGTGCCAGCAGCCAGACAATTTATGGCTACACCTTC
CDR3aa: CASSQTIYGYTF

v_gene: TRBV5-1
len: 14
j_gene: TRBJ1-6
d_gene: TRBD1
abundance: few
CDR3nt: TGCGCCAGCAGCGACGGGACAGGGAATTCACCCCTCCACTTT
CDR3aa: CASSDGTGNSPLHF

v_gene: TRBV11-3
len: 14
j_gene: TRBJ2-7
d_gene: TRBD1
abundance: .
CDR3nt: TGTGCCAGCAGCTTAGCCGGGACAGGGGACGAGCAGTACTTC
CDR3aa: CASSLAGTGDEQYF

v_gene: TRBV30
len: 13
j_gene: TRBJ1-5
d_gene: TRBD1
abundance: .
CDR3nt: TGTGCCCTGGGGGCATCCGGGACAGGGCCCCAGCATTTT
CDR3aa: CALGASGTGPQHF

v_gene: TRBV18
len: 14
j_gene: TRBJ2-2
d_gene: .
abundance: .
CDR3nt: TGTGCCAGCTCACGACCGAGGAGGACCGGGGAGCTGTTTTTT
CDR3aa: CASSRPRRTGELFF

v_gene: TRBV21-1
len: 16
j_gene: TRBJ2-7
d_gene: .
abundance: few
CDR3nt: TGTGCCAGCAGCAATCACCGCTGGGAAGGGTCCTACGAGCAGTACTTC
CDR3aa: CASSNHRWEGSYEQYF

v_gene: TRBV5-1
len: 14
j_gene: TRBJ2-5
d_gene: .
abundance: .
CDR3nt: TGCGCCAGCAGCCCGGGGGGACAGCAAGAGACCCAGTACTTC
CDR3aa: CASSPGGQQETQYF

v_gene: TRBV28
len: 14
j_gene: TRBJ1-2
d_gene: .
abundance: .
CDR3nt: TGTGCCAGCAGTGCCGGACAGCCCACCTATGGCTACACCTTC
CDR3aa: CASSAGQPTYGYTF

v_gene: TRBV14
len: 12
j_gene: TRBJ2-7
d_gene: .
abundance: .
CDR3nt: TGTGCCAGCAGCCAATCACCCTACGAGCAGTACTTC
CDR3aa: CASSQSPYEQYF

v_gene: TRBV3-1/TRBV3-2
len: 16
j_gene: TRBJ1-3
d_gene: TRBD1
abundance: .
CDR3nt: TGTGCCAGCAGCCAGCGCCAGGGGGCGGCTGGAAACACCATATATTTT
CDR3aa: CASSQRQGAAGNTIYF

v_gene: TRBV4-1
len: 15
j_gene: TRBJ2-7
d_gene: TRBD2
abundance: .
CDR3nt: TGCGCCAGCAGCCCCGGAGACAGCGGGGGATACGAGCAGTACTTC
CDR3aa: CASSPGDSGGYEQYF

v_gene: TRBV11-1
len: 14
j_gene: TRBJ1-6
d_gene: TRBD1
abundance: .
CDR3nt: TGTGCCAGCAGCCGGACAGGAAATAATTCACCCCTCCACTTT
CDR3aa: CASSRTGNNSPLHF

v_gene: TRBV7-2
len: 14
j_gene: TRBJ2-5
d_gene: TRBD2
abundance: .
CDR3nt: TGTGCCAGCAGAAGGGAGCGGGGGAGTTCGACCCAGTACTTC
CDR3aa: CASRRERGSSTQYF

v_gene: TRBV30
len: 11
j_gene: TRBJ1-2
d_gene: .
abundance: .
CDR3nt: TGTGCCTGGAGTCTAAACTATGGCTACACCTTC
CDR3aa: CAWSLNYGYTF

v_gene: TRBV28
len: 13
j_gene: TRBJ1-2
d_gene: .
abundance: .
CDR3nt: TGTGCCAGCAGCTCTCAGGGATTATTTGGCTACACCTTC
CDR3aa: CASSSQGLFGYTF

v_gene: TRBV4-2
len: 17
j_gene: TRBJ1-3
d_gene: .
abundance: .
CDR3nt: TGTGCCAGCAGCCAAGCGAAACGGGGGAGCTCTGGAAACACCATATATTTT
CDR3aa: CASSQAKRGSSGNTIYF

v_gene: TRBV7-9
len: 13
j_gene: TRBJ2-7
d_gene: TRBD1
abundance: .
CDR3nt: TGTGCCAGCAGCATGACAGGGGTTGCGGGAATGTACTTC
CDR3aa: CASSMTGVAGMYF

v_gene: TRBV5-4
len: 17
j_gene: TRBJ2-2
d_gene: TRBD2
abundance: .
CDR3nt: TGTGCCAGCAGCTTGGGAGGGCTAGCGGGGGACACCGGGGAGCTGTTTTTT
CDR3aa: CASSLGGLAGDTGELFF

v_gene: TRBV28
len: 12
j_gene: TRBJ1-1
d_gene: .
abundance: .
CDR3nt: TGTGCCAGCAGTCCCTTTGACACTGAAGCTTTCTTT
CDR3aa: CASSPFDTEAFF

v_gene: TRBV10-3
len: 15
j_gene: TRBJ2-7
d_gene: .
abundance: .
CDR3nt: TGTGCCATCAGTGAACGAGGGGAGTCGGCCTACGAGCAGTACTTC
CDR3aa: CAISERGESAYEQYF

v_gene: TRBV30
len: 12
j_gene: TRBJ1-2
d_gene: .
abundance: .
CDR3nt: TGTGCCTGGATCAGGGCGGGATATGGCTACACCTTC
CDR3aa: CAWIRAGYGYTF

v_gene: TRBV30
len: 14
j_gene: TRBJ2-7
d_gene: TRBD1
abundance: .
CDR3nt: TGTGCCTGGACCACGACAGGGAGCTCCTACGAGCAGTACTTC
CDR3aa: CAWTTTGSSYEQYF

v_gene: TRBV13
len: 16
j_gene: TRBJ1-6
d_gene: TRBD1
abundance: .
CDR3nt: TGTGCCAGCAGCTTACGGGAGACAGGGCTAAATTCACCCCTCCACTTT
CDR3aa: CASSLRETGLNSPLHF

v_gene: TRBV5-1
len: 14
j_gene: TRBJ2-5
d_gene: TRBD2
abundance: .
CDR3nt: TGCGCCAGCAGCCTAGGACTAGCAAGAGAGACCCAGTACTTC
CDR3aa: CASSLGLARETQYF

v_gene: TRBV28
len: 11
j_gene: TRBJ2-3
d_gene: .
abundance: .
CDR3nt: TGTGCCAGCCTCCTTCGAGATACGCAGTATTTT
CDR3aa: CASLLRDTQYF

v_gene: TRBV5-1
len: 16
j_gene: TRBJ1-3
d_gene: .
abundance: .
CDR3nt: TGCGCCAGCAGCTTGGGACAGTATCTTTCTGGAAACACCATATATTTT
CDR3aa: CASSLGQYLSGNTIYF

v_gene: TRBV12-3/TRBV12-4
len: 13
j_gene: TRBJ2-3
d_gene: .
abundance: .
CDR3nt: TGTGCCAGCAGTCGGGGTAGCACAGATACGCAGTATTTT
CDR3aa: CASSRGSTDTQYF

v_gene: TRBV6-5
len: 15
j_gene: TRBJ2-4
d_gene: .
abundance: .
CDR3nt: TGTGCCAGCAGGCCTTCACAGGGCACCAAAAACATTCAGTACTTC
CDR3aa: CASRPSQGTKNIQYF

v_gene: TRBV11-2
len: 14
j_gene: TRBJ2-7
d_gene: TRBD1
abundance: .
CDR3nt: TGTGCCAGCAGCTTAGGGACAGGGAACTACGAGCAGTACTTC
CDR3aa: CASSLGTGNYEQYF

v_gene: TRBV5-4
len: 14
j_gene: TRBJ2-3
d_gene: .
abundance: .
CDR3nt: TGTGCCAGCAGCCAAGCCTTGCCGCCAGATACGCAGTATTTT
CDR3aa: CASSQALPPDTQYF

v_gene: TRBV5-1
len: 16
j_gene: TRBJ1-2
d_gene: TRBD1
abundance: .
CDR3nt: TGCGCCAGCAGCGTTGGGATGCCGGGACAGGCGTGGGGCTACACCTTC
CDR3aa: CASSVGMPGQAWGYTF

v_gene: TRBV7-6
len: 12
j_gene: TRBJ1-4
d_gene: .
abundance: once
CDR3nt: TGTGCCAGCAGCTTAGTAGACGAAAAACTGTTTTTT
CDR3aa: CASSLVDEKLFF

v_gene: TRBV12-3/TRBV12-4
len: 11
j_gene: TRBJ1-3
d_gene: .
abundance: .
CDR3nt: TGTGCCAGCCGGGCGGGAAACACCATATATTTT
CDR3aa: CASRAGNTIYF

v_gene: TRBV11-2
len: 11
j_gene: TRBJ2-1
d_gene: .
abundance: .
CDR3nt: TGTGCCAGCAGCAAACATAATGAGCAGTTCTTC
CDR3aa: CASSKHNEQFF

v_gene: TRBV6-5
len: 14
j_gene: TRBJ1-5
d_gene: TRBD1
abundance: .
CDR3nt: TGTGCCAGCAGTCCCTCTACGACAGGGAAGGCCCAGCATTTT
CDR3aa: CASSPSTTGKAQHF

v_gene: TRBV6-5
len: 12
j_gene: TRBJ1-6
d_gene: .
abundance: once
CDR3nt: TGTGCCAGCGTGACTTTACCTTCACCCCTCCACTTT
CDR3aa: CASVTLPSPLHF

v_gene: TRBV27
len: 15
j_gene: TRBJ1-2
d_gene: .
abundance: .
CDR3nt: TGTGCCAGCAGTTTGACGGGCCGAGGGGACTATGGCTACACCTTC
CDR3aa: CASSLTGRGDYGYTF

v_gene: TRBV18
len: 14
j_gene: TRBJ1-1
d_gene: .
abundance: .
CDR3nt: TGTGCCAGCTCACCGCAGTCGAGGAACACTGAAGCTTTCTTT
CDR3aa: CASSPQSRNTEAFF

v_gene: TRBV7-9
len: 15
j_gene: TRBJ1-3
d_gene: .
abundance: .
CDR3nt: TGTGCCAGCAGCCTAACCCATCACTCTGGAAACACCATATATTTT
CDR3aa: CASSLTHHSGNTIYF

v_gene: TRBV5-6
len: 15
j_gene: TRBJ1-6
d_gene: .
abundance: .
CDR3nt: TGTGCCAGCAGCTTGGGGAAGTTCGGGGCTTCACCCCTCCACTTT
CDR3aa: CASSLGKFGASPLHF

v_gene: TRBV5-1
len: 15
j_gene: TRBJ2-5
d_gene: TRBD1
abundance: .
CDR3nt: TGCGCCAGCACCCCTCTTTGGACAGGGGGAGAGACCCAGTACTTC
CDR3aa: CASTPLWTGGETQYF

v_gene: TRBV12-3/TRBV12-4
len: 12
j_gene: TRBJ1-1
d_gene: .
abundance: few
CDR3nt: TGTGCCAGCTCCGAGGGGCTCAGTGAAGCTTTCTTT
CDR3aa: CASSEGLSEAFF